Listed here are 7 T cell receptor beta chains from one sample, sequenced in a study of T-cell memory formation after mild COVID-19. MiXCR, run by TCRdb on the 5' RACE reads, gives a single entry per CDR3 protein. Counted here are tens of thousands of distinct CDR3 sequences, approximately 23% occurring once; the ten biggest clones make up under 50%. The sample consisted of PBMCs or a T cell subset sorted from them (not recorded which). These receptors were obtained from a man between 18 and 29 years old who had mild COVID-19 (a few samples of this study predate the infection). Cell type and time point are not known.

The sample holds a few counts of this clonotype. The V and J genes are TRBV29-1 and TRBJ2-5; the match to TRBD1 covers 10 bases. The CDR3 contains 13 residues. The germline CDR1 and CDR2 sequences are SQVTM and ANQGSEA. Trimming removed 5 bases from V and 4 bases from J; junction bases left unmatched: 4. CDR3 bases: TGCAGCGTTCGGACAGGGGGAGGAGAGACCCAGTACTTC. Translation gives CSVRTGGGETQYF.

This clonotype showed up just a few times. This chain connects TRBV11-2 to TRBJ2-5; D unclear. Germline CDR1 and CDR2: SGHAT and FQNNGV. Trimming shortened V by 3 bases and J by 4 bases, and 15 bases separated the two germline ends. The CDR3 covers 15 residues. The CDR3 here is CASSLPGIERETQYF. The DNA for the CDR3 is TGTGCCAGCAGCTTGCCTGGGATTGAGAGAGAGACCCAGTACTTC.

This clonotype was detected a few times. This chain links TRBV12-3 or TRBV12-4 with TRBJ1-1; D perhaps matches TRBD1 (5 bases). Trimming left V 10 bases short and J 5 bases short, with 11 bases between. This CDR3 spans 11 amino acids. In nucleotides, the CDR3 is TGTGCCACCCGGGGGGGTACTGAAGCTTTCTTT. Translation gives CATRGGTEAFF.

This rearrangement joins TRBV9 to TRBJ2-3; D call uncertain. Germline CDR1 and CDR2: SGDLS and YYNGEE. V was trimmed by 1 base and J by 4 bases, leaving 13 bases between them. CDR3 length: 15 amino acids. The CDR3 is CASSVTGLSSDTQYF. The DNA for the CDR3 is TGTGCCAGCAGCGTAACCGGGCTGAGCTCAGATACGCAGTATTTT.

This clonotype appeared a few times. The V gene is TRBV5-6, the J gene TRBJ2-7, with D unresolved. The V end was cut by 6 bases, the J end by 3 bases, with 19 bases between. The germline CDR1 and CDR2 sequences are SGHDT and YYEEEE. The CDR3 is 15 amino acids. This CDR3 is CASTQTNLRFYEQYV. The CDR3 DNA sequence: TGTGCCAGCACCCAGACCAACCTCAGGTTCTACGAGCAGTACGTC.

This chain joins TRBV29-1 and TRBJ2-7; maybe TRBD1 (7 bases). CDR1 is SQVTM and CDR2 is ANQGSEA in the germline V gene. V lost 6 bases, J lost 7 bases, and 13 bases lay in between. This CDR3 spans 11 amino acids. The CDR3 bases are TGCAGCGTGTCAGGGGGAGGAGAGCAGTACTTC. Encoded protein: CSVSGGGEQYF.

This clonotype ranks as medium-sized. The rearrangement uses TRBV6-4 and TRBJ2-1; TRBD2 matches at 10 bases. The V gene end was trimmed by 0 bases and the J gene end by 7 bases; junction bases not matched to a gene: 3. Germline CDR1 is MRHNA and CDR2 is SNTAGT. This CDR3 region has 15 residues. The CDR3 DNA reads TGTGCCAGCAGTGACTCGAGCGGGGGGGCAAATGAGCAGTTCTTC. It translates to CASSDSSGGANEQFF.